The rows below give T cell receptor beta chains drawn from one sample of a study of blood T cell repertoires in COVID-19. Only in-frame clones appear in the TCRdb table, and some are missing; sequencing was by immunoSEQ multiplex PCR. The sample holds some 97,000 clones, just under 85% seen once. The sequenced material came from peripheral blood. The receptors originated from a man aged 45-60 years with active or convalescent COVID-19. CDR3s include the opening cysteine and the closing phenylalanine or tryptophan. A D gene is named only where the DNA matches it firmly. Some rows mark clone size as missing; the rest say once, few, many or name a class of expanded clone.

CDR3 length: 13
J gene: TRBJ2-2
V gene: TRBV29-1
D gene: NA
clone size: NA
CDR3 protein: CSGADVNTGELFF
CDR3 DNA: TGCAGCGGAGCGGATGTGAACACCGGGGAGCTGTTTTTT

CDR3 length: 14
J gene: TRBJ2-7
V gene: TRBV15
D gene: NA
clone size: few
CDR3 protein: CATSRDIASSEQYF
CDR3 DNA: TGTGCCACCAGCAGAGATATCGCCAGTTCCGAGCAGTACTTC

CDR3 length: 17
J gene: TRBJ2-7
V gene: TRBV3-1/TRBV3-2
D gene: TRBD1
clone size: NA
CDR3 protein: CASSQDDRDRSSYEQYF
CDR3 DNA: TGTGCCAGCAGCCAAGATGACCGGGACAGGAGCTCCTACGAGCAGTACTTC

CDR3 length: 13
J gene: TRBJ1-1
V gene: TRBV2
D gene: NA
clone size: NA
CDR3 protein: CASSDRENTEAFF
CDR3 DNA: TGTGCCAGCAGTGACAGGGAAAACACTGAAGCTTTCTTT

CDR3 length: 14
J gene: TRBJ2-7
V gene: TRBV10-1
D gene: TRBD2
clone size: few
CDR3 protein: CASSGTSGKGEQYF
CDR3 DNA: TGCGCCAGCAGTGGGACTAGCGGGAAGGGCGAGCAGTACTTC

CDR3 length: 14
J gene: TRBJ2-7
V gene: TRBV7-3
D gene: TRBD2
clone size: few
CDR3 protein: CASRWLAGHYEQYF
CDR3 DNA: TGTGCCAGCAGGTGGCTAGCGGGACACTACGAGCAGTACTTC

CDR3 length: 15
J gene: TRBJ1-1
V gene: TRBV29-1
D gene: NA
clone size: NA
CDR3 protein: CSVEGWGTRNTEAFF
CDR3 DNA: TGCAGCGTTGAGGGATGGGGGACTAGGAACACTGAAGCTTTCTTT

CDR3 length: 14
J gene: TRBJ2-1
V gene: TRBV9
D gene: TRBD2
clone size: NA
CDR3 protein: CASSVGGRANEQFF
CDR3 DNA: TGTGCCAGCAGCGTAGGCGGGAGGGCCAATGAGCAGTTCTTC

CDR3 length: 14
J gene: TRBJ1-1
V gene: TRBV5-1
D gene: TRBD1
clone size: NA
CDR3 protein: CASSSQGAHTEAFF
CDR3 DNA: TGCGCCAGCAGCTCCCAGGGGGCGCACACTGAAGCTTTCTTT

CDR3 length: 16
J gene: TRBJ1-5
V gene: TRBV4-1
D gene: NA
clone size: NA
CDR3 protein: CASSQVQAEHGQPQHF
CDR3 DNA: TGCGCCAGCAGCCAAGTACAGGCAGAGCACGGACAGCCCCAGCATTTT

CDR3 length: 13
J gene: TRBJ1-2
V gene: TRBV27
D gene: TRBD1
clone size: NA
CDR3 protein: CASSLSPGGASTF
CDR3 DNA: TGTGCCAGCAGTTTATCCCCAGGGGGCGCGTCCACCTTC

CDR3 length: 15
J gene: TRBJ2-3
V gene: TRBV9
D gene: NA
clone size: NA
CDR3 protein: CASSVGSGSTDTQYF
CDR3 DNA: TGTGCCAGCAGCGTAGGTAGCGGAAGCACAGATACGCAGTATTTT

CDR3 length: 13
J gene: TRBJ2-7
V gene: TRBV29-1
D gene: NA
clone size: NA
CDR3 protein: CSVEDPASYEQYF
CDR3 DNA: TGCAGCGTTGAAGATCCAGCGAGCTACGAGCAGTACTTC

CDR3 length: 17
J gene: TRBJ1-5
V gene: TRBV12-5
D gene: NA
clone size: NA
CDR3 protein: CASGLVVIGHSNQPQHF
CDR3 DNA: TGTGCTAGTGGTTTGGTAGTAATCGGACATAGCAATCAGCCCCAGCATTTT

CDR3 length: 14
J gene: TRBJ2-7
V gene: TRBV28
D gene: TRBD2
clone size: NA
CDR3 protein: CASTLAGVPYEQYF
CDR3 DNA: TGTGCCAGCACGCTAGCGGGAGTGCCCTACGAGCAGTACTTC

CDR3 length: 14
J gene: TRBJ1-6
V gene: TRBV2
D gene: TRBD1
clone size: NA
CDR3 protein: CASREGQSLGTLHF
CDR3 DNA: TGTGCCAGCAGAGAGGGACAGTCACTGGGGACCCTCCACTTT

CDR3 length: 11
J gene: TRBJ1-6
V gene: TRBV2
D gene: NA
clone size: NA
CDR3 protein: CASMVGSPLHF
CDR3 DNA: TGTGCCAGCATGGTCGGTTCACCCCTCCACTTT

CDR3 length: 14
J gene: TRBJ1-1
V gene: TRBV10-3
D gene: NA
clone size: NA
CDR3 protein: CAISETPSGTQAFF
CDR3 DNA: TGTGCCATCAGTGAAACCCCATCCGGGACACAAGCTTTCTTT

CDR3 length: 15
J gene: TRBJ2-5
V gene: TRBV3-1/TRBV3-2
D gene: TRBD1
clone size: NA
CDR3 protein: CASSGRGNRGETQYF
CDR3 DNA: TGTGCCAGCAGCGGCAGGGGGAACCGTGGTGAGACCCAGTACTTC

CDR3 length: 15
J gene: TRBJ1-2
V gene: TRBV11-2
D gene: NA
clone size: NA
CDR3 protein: CASSLWGFSTSGYTF
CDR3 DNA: TGTGCCAGCAGCTTATGGGGCTTCTCTACAAGTGGCTACACCTTC

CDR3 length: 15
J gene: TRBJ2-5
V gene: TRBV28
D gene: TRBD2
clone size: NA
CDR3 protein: CASSLSGRAVETQYF
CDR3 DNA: TGTGCCAGCAGTCTTAGCGGGAGGGCCGTGGAGACCCAGTACTTC

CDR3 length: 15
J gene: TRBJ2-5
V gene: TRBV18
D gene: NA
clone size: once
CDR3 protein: CASSPVNSRRETQYF
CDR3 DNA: TGTGCCAGCTCTCCGGTGAATAGCCGGAGGGAGACCCAGTACTTC

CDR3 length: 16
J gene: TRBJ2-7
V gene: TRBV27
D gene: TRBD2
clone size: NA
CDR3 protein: CASSLSITSAMDEQYF
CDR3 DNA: TGTGCCAGCAGTTTATCGATTACTAGCGCCATGGACGAGCAGTACTTC

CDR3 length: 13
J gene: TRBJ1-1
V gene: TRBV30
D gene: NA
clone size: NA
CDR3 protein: CAWERFANTEAFF
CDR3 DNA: TGTGCCTGGGAGAGGTTCGCAAACACTGAAGCTTTCTTT

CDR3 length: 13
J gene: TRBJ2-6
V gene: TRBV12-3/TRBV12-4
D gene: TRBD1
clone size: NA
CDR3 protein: CANGQAGANVLTF
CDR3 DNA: TGTGCAAACGGACAGGCGGGGGCCAACGTCCTGACTTTC

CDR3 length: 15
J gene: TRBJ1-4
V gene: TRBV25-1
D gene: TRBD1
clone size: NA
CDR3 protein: CASSERDSTYEKLFF
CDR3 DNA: TGTGCCAGCAGTGAACGGGACAGCACCTATGAAAAACTGTTTTTT

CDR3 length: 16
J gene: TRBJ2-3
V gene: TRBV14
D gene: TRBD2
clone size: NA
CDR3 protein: CASSLRTSGTGDTQYF
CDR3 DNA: TGTGCCAGCAGCCTCCGGACTAGCGGGACGGGGGATACGCAGTATTTT

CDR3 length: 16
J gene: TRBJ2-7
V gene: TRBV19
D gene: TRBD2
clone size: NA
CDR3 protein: CASSIDPAGTAYEQYF
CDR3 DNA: TGTGCCAGTAGTATAGACCCAGCGGGAACAGCCTACGAGCAGTACTTC